One and the same sample provided the 8 T cell receptor beta chains below, sequenced in a study of OX40 agonist ivuxolimab in advanced cancers. The method was immunoSEQ multiplex PCR; TCRdb's version includes in-frame clones alone and lacks a portion of them. The sample includes tens of thousands of clones, approximately 82% seen only once; the top ten take around 1.1%. The sample here was CD4+ or CD8+ T cells sorted from blood, taken in a trial of the OX40 agonist ivuxolimab. All receptors come from an adult with an advanced solid tumor such as melanoma, head and neck, liver or kidney cancer.

The chain couples TRBV6-5 to TRBJ2-7; the D gene is possibly TRBD2 (5 bases). The germline V gene has CDR1 MNHEY and CDR2 SVGAGI. The length of the CDR3 is 13 residues. The ends were cut back, 6 bases at V and 3 bases at J, with 12 bases in the middle. The CDR3 DNA reads as TGTGCCAGCAGACCGGCCGCGGGCTACGAGCAGTACTTC. Amino acid sequence: CASRPAAGYEQYF.

V is TRBV7-2 and J is TRBJ1-3; no definite D call. V was pared by 5 bases and J by 4 bases, with 9 bases between. The CDR3 extends over 13 amino acids. Germline V gene lookup returns CDR1 SGHTA and CDR2 FQGNSA. The chain's CDR3 is CASSAQQGNTIYF. In DNA, the CDR3 is TGTGCCAGCAGCGCCCAACAGGGAAACACCATATATTTT.

This clone was picked up a small number of times. The chain carries TRBV5-8 and TRBJ1-5, with a tentative D call TRBD1 (5 bases). CDR3 size: 14 residues. Trimming removed 3 bases from V and 6 bases from J, with 13 bases in between. Germline V gives CDR1 SGHTS, CDR2 YDEGEE. CDR3 nucleotide sequence: TGTGCCAGCAGCTCCGCCGGACATGGTCAGCCCCAGCATTTT. It translates to CASSSAGHGQPQHF.

The chain carries TRBV6-5 and TRBJ2-1; D is ambiguous. The V end was cut by 5 bases, the J end by 9 bases, with 5 bases between. CDR1 is MNHEY, CDR2 SVGAGI, per germline. The CDR3 is made up of 10 amino acids. The CDR3 region is CASSGPEQFF. Here the CDR3 DNA reads TGTGCCAGCAGTGGCCCTGAGCAGTTCTTC.

As to this clone: A read error may account for a junction end that differs from germline. The rearrangement links TRBV23-1 to TRBJ2-1; no clear D gene. TRBV23-1 is an ORF; its function is uncertain. The CDR3 sequence is 13 residues long. CDR3 DNA sequence: TGCGCCAGGAGTCGTGGCGGTGACAATGAGCAGTTCTTC. Translated: CARSRGGDNEQFF.

The V and J genes are TRBV2 and TRBJ1-6, with no clear D. Trimming stripped 7 bases from V and 1 base from J, with 5 bases between. The CDR3 is made up of 13 amino acids. Looked up from germline, CDR1 is SNHLY and CDR2 is FYNNEI. The CDR3 region is CASIGSYNSPLHF. CDR3 DNA sequence: TGTGCCAGCATAGGGTCCTATAATTCACCCCTCCACTTT.

The V and J genes are TRBV5-1 and TRBJ2-3; 11 bases are a match to TRBD2. Germline V gene sequence: CDR1 SGHRS, CDR2 YFSETQ. This CDR3 region has 16 residues. J lost 5 bases, V lost 1 base, and 6 bases had no gene match. The CDR3 DNA reads as TGCGCCAGCAGCTTGTTGACTAGCGGGGTAGGAGATACGCAGTATTTT. This sequence encodes CASSLLTSGVGDTQYF. The full variable domain, completed using reference TRBV5-1 and TRBJ2-3, is KAGVTQTPRYLIKTRGQQVTLSCSPISGHRSVSWYQQTPGQGLQFLFEYFSETQRNKGNFPGRFSGRQFSNSRSEMNVSTLELGDSALYLCASSLLTSGVGDTQYFGPGTRLTVL.

This sequence joins TRBV5-6 and TRBJ2-2; 8 nucleotides match TRBD1. The junction had 7 bases not matched to a gene; V was cut back by 2 bases and J by 4 bases. The germline gives CDR1 SGHDT, CDR2 YYEEEE. This CDR3 contains 16 residues. The CDR3 loop reads CASSFRTGLGTGELFF. CDR3 in DNA: TGTGCCAGCAGCTTTCGGACAGGGCTGGGCACCGGGGAGCTGTTTTTT. The full variable domain, completed using reference TRBV5-6 and TRBJ2-2, is DAGVTQSPTHLIKTRGQQVTLRCSPKSGHDTVSWYQQALGQGPQFIFQYYEEEERQRGNFPDRFSGHQFPNYSSELNVNALLLGDSALYLCASSFRTGLGTGELFFGEGSRLTVL.